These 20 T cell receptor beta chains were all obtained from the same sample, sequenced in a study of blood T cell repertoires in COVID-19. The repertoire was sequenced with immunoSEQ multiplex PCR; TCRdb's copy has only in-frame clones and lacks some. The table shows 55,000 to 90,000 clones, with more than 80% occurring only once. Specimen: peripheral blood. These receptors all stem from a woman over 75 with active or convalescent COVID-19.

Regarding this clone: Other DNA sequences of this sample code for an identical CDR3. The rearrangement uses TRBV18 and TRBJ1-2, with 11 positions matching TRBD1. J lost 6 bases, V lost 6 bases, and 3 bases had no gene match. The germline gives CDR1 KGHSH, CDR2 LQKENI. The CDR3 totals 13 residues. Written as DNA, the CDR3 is TGTGCCAGCTCTCCGGGACAGGGGGATGGCTACACCTTC. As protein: CASSPGQGDGYTF.

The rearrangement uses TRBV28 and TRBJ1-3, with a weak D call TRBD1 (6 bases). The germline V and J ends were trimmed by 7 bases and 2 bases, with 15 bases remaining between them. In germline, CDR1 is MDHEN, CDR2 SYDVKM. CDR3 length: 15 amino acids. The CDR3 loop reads CASTLPRGTGNTIYF. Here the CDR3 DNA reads TGTGCCAGCACCCTACCGAGGGGGACTGGAAACACCATATATTTT.

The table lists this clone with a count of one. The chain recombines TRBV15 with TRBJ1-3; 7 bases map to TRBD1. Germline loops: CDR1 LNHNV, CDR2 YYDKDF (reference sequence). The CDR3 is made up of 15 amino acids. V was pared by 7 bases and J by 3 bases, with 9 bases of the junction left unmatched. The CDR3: CATNPRGRGGNTIYF. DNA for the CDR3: TGTGCCACCAATCCAAGGGGGCGAGGTGGAAACACCATATATTTT.

The CDR3 bases are TGTGCCAGCAGCCGACAGGGTTTAATTGGAAACACCATATATTTT. Protein: CASSRQGLIGNTIYF. The chain employs TRBV5-4 and TRBJ1-3; 7 bases are a match to TRBD1. V was pared by 4 bases and J by 3 bases, with 7 bases of the junction left unmatched. CDR1 is SGHNT, CDR2 YYREEE, per germline (reference sequence). The CDR3 extends over 15 amino acids.

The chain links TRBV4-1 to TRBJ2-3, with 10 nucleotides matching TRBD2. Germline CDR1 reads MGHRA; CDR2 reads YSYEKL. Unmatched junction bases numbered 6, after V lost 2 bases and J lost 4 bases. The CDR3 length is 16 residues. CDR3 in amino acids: CASSQFSGGPADTQYF. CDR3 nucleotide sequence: TGCGCCAGCAGCCAATTTAGCGGGGGGCCCGCAGATACGCAGTATTTT.

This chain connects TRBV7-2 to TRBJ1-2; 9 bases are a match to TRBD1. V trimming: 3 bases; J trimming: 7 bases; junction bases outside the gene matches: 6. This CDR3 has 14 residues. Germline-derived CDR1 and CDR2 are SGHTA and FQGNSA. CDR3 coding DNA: TGTGCCAGCAGCTTTGGACAGGGGTACGGTGGCTACACCTTC. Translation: CASSFGQGYGGYTF.

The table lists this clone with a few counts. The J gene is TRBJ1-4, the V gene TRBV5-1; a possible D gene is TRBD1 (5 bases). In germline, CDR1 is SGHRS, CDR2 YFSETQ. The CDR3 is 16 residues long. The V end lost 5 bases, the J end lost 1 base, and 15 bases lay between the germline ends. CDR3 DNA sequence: TGCGCCAGCAGTTCGGTGTCGGGGGGAACTAATGAAAAACTGTTTTTT. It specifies CASSSVSGGTNEKLFF.

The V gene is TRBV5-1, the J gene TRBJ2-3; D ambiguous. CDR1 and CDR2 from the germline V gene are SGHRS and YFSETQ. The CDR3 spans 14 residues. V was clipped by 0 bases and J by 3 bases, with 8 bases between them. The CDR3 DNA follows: TGCGCCAGCAGCTTGGGCCAGGTTACAGATACGCAGTATTTT. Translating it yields CASSLGQVTDTQYF.

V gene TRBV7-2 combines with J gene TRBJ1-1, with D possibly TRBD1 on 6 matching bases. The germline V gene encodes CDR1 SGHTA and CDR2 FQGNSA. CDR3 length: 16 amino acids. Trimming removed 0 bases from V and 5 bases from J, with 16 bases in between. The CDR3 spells CASSLARSGRGTEAFF. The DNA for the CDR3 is TGTGCCAGCAGCTTAGCTCGATCCGGGAGGGGGACTGAAGCTTTCTTT.

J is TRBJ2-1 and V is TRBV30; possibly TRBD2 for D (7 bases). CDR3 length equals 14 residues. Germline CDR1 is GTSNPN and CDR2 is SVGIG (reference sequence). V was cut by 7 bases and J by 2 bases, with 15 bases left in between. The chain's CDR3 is CAYLAGAAYNEQFF. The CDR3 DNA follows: TGTGCCTACCTTGCGGGGGCCGCCTACAATGAGCAGTTCTTC.

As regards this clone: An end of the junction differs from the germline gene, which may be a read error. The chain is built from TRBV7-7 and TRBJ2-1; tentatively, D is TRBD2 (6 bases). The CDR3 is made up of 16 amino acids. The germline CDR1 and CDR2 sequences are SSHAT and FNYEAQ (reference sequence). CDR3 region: CASSLALAGSYNEQFF. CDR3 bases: TGTGCTAGCAGCTTAGCGCTTGCGGGGTCCTACAATGAGCAGTTCTTC.

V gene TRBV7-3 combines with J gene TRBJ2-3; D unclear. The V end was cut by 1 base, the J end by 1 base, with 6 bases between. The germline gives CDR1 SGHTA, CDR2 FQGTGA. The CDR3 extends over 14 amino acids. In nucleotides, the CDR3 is TGTGCCAGCAGCTTAATAGGAGGCACAGATACGCAGTATTTT. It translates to CASSLIGGTDTQYF.

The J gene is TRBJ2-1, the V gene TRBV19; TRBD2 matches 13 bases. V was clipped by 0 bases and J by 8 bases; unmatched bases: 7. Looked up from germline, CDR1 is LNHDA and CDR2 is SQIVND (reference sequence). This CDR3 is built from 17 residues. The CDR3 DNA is TGTGCCAGTAGTATAGACCAGACTAGCGGGGGGTTGTATGAGCAGTTCTTC. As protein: CASSIDQTSGGLYEQFF.

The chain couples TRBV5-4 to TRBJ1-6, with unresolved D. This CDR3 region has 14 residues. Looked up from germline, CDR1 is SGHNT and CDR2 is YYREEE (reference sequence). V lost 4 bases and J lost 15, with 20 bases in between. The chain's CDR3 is CASSPSGGPDNLHF. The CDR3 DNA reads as TGTGCCAGCAGCCCCTCTGGAGGGCCTGATAACCTCCACTTT.

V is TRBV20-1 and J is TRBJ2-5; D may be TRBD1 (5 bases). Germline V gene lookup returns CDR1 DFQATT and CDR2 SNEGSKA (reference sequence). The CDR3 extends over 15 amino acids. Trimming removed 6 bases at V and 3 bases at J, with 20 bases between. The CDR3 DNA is TGCAGTGCCAGTTCTCCCCGTGGCAGGGAAGAGACCCAGTACTTC. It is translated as CSASSPRGREETQYF.

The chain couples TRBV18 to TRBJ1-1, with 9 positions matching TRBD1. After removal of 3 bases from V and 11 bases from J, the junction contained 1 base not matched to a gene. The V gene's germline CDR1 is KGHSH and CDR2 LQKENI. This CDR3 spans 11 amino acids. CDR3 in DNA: TGTGCCAGCTCACCGGACAGGGGTGCTTTCTTT. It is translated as CASSPDRGAFF.

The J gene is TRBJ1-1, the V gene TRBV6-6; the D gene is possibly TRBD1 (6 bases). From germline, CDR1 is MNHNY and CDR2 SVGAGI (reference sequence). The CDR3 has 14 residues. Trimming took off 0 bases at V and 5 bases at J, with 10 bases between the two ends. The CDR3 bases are TGTGCCAGCAGTTACTCGAATCAGGGGACTGAAGCTTTCTTT. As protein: CASSYSNQGTEAFF.

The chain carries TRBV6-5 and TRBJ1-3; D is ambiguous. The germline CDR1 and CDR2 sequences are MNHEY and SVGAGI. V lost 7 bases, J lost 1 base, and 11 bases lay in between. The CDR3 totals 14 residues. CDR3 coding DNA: TGTGCCAGCAAACCCGGAGGTTCTGGAAACACCATATATTTT. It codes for CASKPGGSGNTIYF.

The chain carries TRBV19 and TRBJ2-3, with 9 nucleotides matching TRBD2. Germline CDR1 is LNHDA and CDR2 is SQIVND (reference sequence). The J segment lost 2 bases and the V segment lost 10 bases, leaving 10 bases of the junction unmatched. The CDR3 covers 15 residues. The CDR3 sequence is CATTMSGGNTDTQYF. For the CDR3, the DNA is TGTGCCACCACCATGAGCGGGGGGAACACAGATACGCAGTATTTT.

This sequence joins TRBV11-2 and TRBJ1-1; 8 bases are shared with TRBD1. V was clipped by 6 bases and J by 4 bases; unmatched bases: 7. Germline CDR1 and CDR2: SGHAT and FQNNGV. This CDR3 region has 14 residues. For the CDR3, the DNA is TGTGCCAGCAGATTGGACAGGGAGGTCACTGAAGCTTTCTTT. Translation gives CASRLDREVTEAFF.